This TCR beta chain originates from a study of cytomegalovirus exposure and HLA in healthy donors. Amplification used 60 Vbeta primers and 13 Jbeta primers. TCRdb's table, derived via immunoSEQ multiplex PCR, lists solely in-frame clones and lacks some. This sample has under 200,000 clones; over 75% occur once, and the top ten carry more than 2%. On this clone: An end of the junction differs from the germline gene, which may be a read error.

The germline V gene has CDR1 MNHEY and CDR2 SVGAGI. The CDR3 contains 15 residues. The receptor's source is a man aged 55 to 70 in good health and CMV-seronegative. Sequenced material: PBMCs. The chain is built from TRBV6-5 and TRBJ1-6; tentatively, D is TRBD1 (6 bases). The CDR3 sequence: CASSINRANNSPLNF. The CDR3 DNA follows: TGTGCCAGCAGCATTAACAGGGCAAATAATTCACCCCTCAACTTT.